This T cell receptor beta chain was recorded in a study of blood T cell repertoires in COVID-19 (dated by TCRdb to about 2020). For the wider study: The collaborator samples originated in the United States, Italy and Spain and spanned the acute and convalescent phases of COVID-19. The prospective study material was composed of cDNA or gDNA derived from T cells, B-cell-depleted T cells, or PBMCs. Deeply sampled blood TCRbeta repertoires from subjects exposed to, actively infected with, or recovered from COVID-19 were included in the dataset. The repertoires were made available in a free public database intended to serve as a resource for research on the immune response to SARS-CoV-2. The samples were drawn from the first 160 participants of the ongoing ImmuneRACE study and from over 950 subjects provided by 6 global collaborators. A de-identified subject ID, COVID-19 status, age in years and sex were almost always included in the sample metadata. Where HLA class I and class II types were available, the types were taken from metadata supplied by the sample provider, not from assay-based typing.

On this clone: No cognate antigen has been identified for it. Per-base quality was not reported, and no clone a single base away is much larger than it.

Summary of the overall study and its limitations: Clinical and demographic metadata were provided uncurated, with the amount varying by source and participant.

The immunoSEQ Assay, a bias-controlled multiplex PCR, was used to amplify TCRbeta CDR3 regions from genomic DNA. As for how the authors treated the data: Nucleated cell counts per sample were estimated from amplification of reference gene primers within the assay. To quantify the absolute abundance of each unique TCRbeta CDR3 rearrangement, sequence reads were collapsed and filtered. For each sample, productive Simpson clonality was calculated as the square root of Simpson's diversity index across productive rearrangements. TCRdb obtained this table from immuneACCESS and retained in-frame rearrangements with V and J assigned. These tables miss some clones; where compared with another copy, unresolved V genes account for less than half of the shortfall, and the remainder is unexplained. The V and J calls and clone size are taken from that table; D and trimming were inferred from the DNA. The sample table records about 280,000 clones; roughly four fifths of these occur just once. The ten largest clonotypes hold around 5% of the sample.

From the cysteine up to the phenylalanine, the CDR3 has a length of 14 residues. CDR3 DNA only is kept here, 42 bases in frame from base 1. Between the V and J ends, shortened by 5 bases and 3 bases respectively, the junction contains 12 bases. According to the germline V gene, CDR1 reads SGHVS and CDR2 reads FQNEAQ. Enrolling through a virtual design, the prospective study's participants ranged in age from about 18 to 89 years and lived across 24 United States geographic areas. In the prospective study, participants were assigned to cohorts based on the clinical history participants reported in a screening survey and a study questionnaire. Exposed participants had been in contact, within 2 weeks of entering the study, with a person who had a PCR-confirmed or clinician-diagnosed case of COVID-19. Mobile phlebotomists in the prospective study collected whole blood, serum and a nasopharyngeal or oropharyngeal swab from every participant. Additional blood draws and questionnaires over an approximately 2-month period could optionally be provided by prospective study participants. Before DNA extraction, blood samples from the prospective study were shipped at room temperature or frozen.

This clonotype originated in a man in his forties or fifties who had been exposed to COVID-19. The V and J segments used are TRBV7-8 and TRBJ2-3; no confident D gene assignment can be made. The sample was PBMCs or T cells enriched from blood (not recorded which). CDR3 reads: CASSPPGETDTQYF. The sequenced DNA is TGTGCCAGCAGCCCACCCGGAGAAACAGATACGCAGTATTTT.